This entry lists 25 T cell receptor beta chains sequenced from one sample in a study of OX40 agonist ivuxolimab in advanced cancers. Assay: immunoSEQ multiplex PCR; the TCRdb copy retains only in-frame clones and omits some. Among around 100,000 clones listed, roughly 95% were seen once. The sample here was CD4+ or CD8+ T cells sorted from blood, taken in a trial of the OX40 agonist ivuxolimab. These receptors were taken from an adult with an advanced solid tumor such as melanoma, head and neck, liver or kidney cancer.

This clone has only a few counts. The rearrangement uses TRBV27 and TRBJ2-3, with D perhaps matching TRBD2 (6 bases). The CDR3 has 12 amino acids. Deletions cut 6 bases from V and 7 bases from J, with 11 bases between. The germline V gene encodes CDR1 MNHEY and CDR2 SMNVEV (reference sequence). CDR3 sequence: CASRTGRNTQYF. The CDR3 nucleotides read TGTGCCAGCAGAACCGGGAGAAATACGCAGTATTTT.

The rearrangement uses TRBV4-2 and TRBJ2-1, with 10 bases matching TRBD2. J was trimmed by 7 bases and V by 2 bases; bases with no gene match: 14. Germline CDR1 and CDR2: LGHNA and YNFKEQ. This CDR3 is 18 amino acids long. Here the CDR3 reads CASSQRRTSGNGENEQFF. The CDR3 DNA reads TGTGCCAGCAGCCAACGAAGAACTAGCGGGAATGGGGAGAATGAGCAGTTCTTC.

This clone is a singleton in its sample. The rearrangement links TRBV27 to TRBJ2-1; a weak D match, TRBD2 (6 bases). This CDR3 has 18 amino acids. Germline CDR1 is MNHEY and CDR2 is SMNVEV (reference sequence). Trimming pared 0 bases from V and 2 bases from J, leaving 17 bases between. This CDR3 reads CASSLSNGGEMTYNEQFF. The DNA for the CDR3 is TGTGCCAGCAGTTTATCGAATGGCGGGGAGATGACCTACAATGAGCAGTTCTTC.

This clone is a singleton in its sample. CDR3 nucleotides: TGTGCCAGCAGCACGACCCTGGGACTAGGCCAAGAGACCCAGTACTTC. The encoded protein is CASSTTLGLGQETQYF. The chain has TRBV7-9 and TRBJ2-5; 8 bases map to TRBD2. The CDR3 is 16 residues long. V was clipped by 5 bases and J by 1 base; unmatched bases: 9. Germline CDR1 and CDR2: SEHNR and FQNEAQ (reference sequence). Complete variable domain (other parts from reference TRBV7-9 and TRBJ2-5): DTGVSQNPRHKITKRGQNVTFRCDPISEHNRLYWYRQTLGQGPEFLTYFQNEAQLEKSRLLSDRFSAERPKGSFSTLEIQRTEQGDSAMYLCASSTTLGLGQETQYFGPGTRLLVL.

The rearrangement joins TRBV19 to TRBJ1-5; D not resolved. CDR1 is LNHDA, CDR2 SQIVND, per germline (reference sequence). The CDR3 covers 16 residues. V was pared by 1 base and J by 4 bases, with 14 bases between. CDR3 sequence: CASSIGPVDGNQPQHF. The CDR3 DNA sequence: TGTGCCAGTAGTATAGGGCCAGTTGATGGGAATCAGCCCCAGCATTTT.

The V call is TRBV7-9, the J call TRBJ1-2, with unresolved D. The CDR3 runs 14 residues. The V and J ends lost 5 bases and 4 bases respectively, with 14 bases between them. Germline lookup yields CDR1 SEHNR and CDR2 FQNEAQ (reference sequence). The CDR3 coding sequence is TGTGCCAGCAGCCCCATGGGTGGATTCTATGGCTACACCTTC. It is translated as CASSPMGGFYGYTF.

A single count supports this clone. The chain has TRBV14 and TRBJ1-1, with 7 bases that match TRBD1. The CDR3 covers 14 residues. Germline CDR1 is SGHDN and CDR2 is FVKESK. V shed 5 bases and J 7 bases; nucleotides not matched to a gene: 10. The CDR3 sequence: CASSSDRVPLEAFF. DNA for the CDR3: TGTGCCAGCAGCTCAGACAGGGTACCCCTTGAAGCTTTCTTT.

The rearrangement joins TRBV19 to TRBJ2-7; no definite D call. Trimming pared 0 bases from V and 1 base from J, leaving 4 bases between. CDR1 is LNHDA and CDR2 is SQIVND in the germline V gene (reference sequence). The CDR3 spans 13 residues. The CDR3 reads CASSIDLSYEQYF. The CDR3 DNA is TGTGCCAGTAGTATAGATCTTTCCTACGAGCAGTACTTC.

The chain carries TRBV7-3 and TRBJ2-1; D possibly corresponds to TRBD1 (6 bases). Trimming took off 5 bases at V and 4 bases at J, with 21 bases between the two ends. Germline CDR1 is SGHTA and CDR2 is FQGTGA. The CDR3 covers 17 residues. CDR3 amino acids: CASSQGRWAGPYNEQFF. In DNA, the CDR3 is TGTGCCAGCAGCCAGGGGCGATGGGCGGGCCCTTACAATGAGCAGTTCTTC.

The count of this clone is one. The chain has TRBV7-3 and TRBJ2-7; D gene unclear. Trimming removed 0 bases at V and 3 bases at J, with 9 bases between. The CDR3 is 14 residues long. Germline V CDR1 and CDR2: SGHTA, FQGTGA. CDR3 coding DNA: TGTGCCAGCAGCTTAACGGGTGGAGTCTACGAGCAGTACTTC. This translates into CASSLTGGVYEQYF.

This clone was observed a single time. The rearrangement uses TRBV29-1 and TRBJ1-1; D is uncertain. Deletions cut 3 bases from V and 6 bases from J, with 5 bases between. The germline V gene has CDR1 SQVTM and CDR2 ANQGSEA. The CDR3 runs 10 residues. For the CDR3, the DNA is TGCAGCGTTGATGGGGCTGAAGCTTTCTTT. This gives the protein CSVDGAEAFF.

This clone came up once. This chain joins TRBV11-3 and TRBJ2-2, with D uncertain. CDR3 size: 14 residues. Germline V CDR1 and CDR2: SGHNT, YENEEA. Between the trimmed V and J ends, which lost 4 bases and 7 bases, there was a span of 13 bases. In DNA form, the CDR3 reads TGTGCCAGCAGCTCAACGGTTTATGGCGGGGAGCTGTTTTTT. Translation gives CASSSTVYGGELFF.

This clone was found once. The V call is TRBV11-2, the J call TRBJ2-3, with a tentative D call TRBD2 (6 bases). This CDR3 is 16 amino acids long. From germline, CDR1 is SGHAT and CDR2 FQNNGV. Trimming cost V 1 base and J 4 bases, with 15 bases left between them. The CDR3, as DNA: TGTGCCAGCAGCTTAGCCCTACGGACTAAGTCAGATACGCAGTATTTT. Residues: CASSLALRTKSDTQYF.

This chain uses TRBV6-1 with TRBJ2-7; D is ambiguous. The germline gives CDR1 MNHNS, CDR2 SASEGT. Trimming took off 7 bases at V and 2 bases at J, with 0 bases between the two ends. This CDR3 contains 9 residues. CDR3 nucleotide sequence: TGTGCCAGCACCTACGAGCAGTACTTC. Translated: CASTYEQYF.

This chain links TRBV9 with TRBJ2-3; tentative D call: TRBD2 (6 bases). The CDR3 covers 12 residues. V lost 3 bases and J lost 10, with 12 bases in between. CDR1 SGDLS and CDR2 YYNGEE come from the germline V gene. The CDR3 region is CASSARDFAQYF. The CDR3 nucleotides read TGTGCCAGCAGCGCCCGGGACTTCGCGCAGTATTTT.

The chain employs TRBV10-3 and TRBJ1-5; TRBD1 might be the D (6 bases). The CDR3 length is 16 residues. V shed 4 bases and J shed 7 bases, with 20 bases lying between them. Germline V gives CDR1 ENHRY, CDR2 SYGVKD. For the CDR3, the DNA is TGTGCCATCAGTGGGACCGGGACCCTAACAGGGCAGCCCCAGCATTTT. It is translated as CAISGTGTLTGQPQHF.

This clone was counted once. The chain has TRBV7-6 and TRBJ2-7, with 9 bases identical to TRBD2. The germline gives CDR1 SGHVS, CDR2 FNYEAQ. The CDR3 has 15 amino acids. V shed 5 bases and J 4 bases; nucleotides not matched to a gene: 9. As DNA, the CDR3 is TGTGCCAGCAGCCCAGGGGTAGCGGGGGAATACGAGCAGTACTTC. Translated, it gives CASSPGVAGEYEQYF.

The chain carries TRBV11-2 and TRBJ2-5; the match to TRBD2 covers 7 bases. With 3 bases clipped from V and 1 base from J, the junction kept 11 bases outside the gene matches. This CDR3 contains 17 residues. Germline V gene data show CDR1 as SGHAT and CDR2 as FQNNGV. The CDR3: CASSFFGAGRSQETQYF. The DNA of the CDR3 is TGTGCCAGCAGCTTTTTCGGAGCGGGGAGGTCCCAAGAGACCCAGTACTTC. The complete variable domain, with remaining parts taken from reference TRBV11-2 and TRBJ2-5, reads EAGVAQSPRYKIIEKRQSVAFWCNPISGHATLYWYQQILGQGPKLLIQFQNNGVVDDSQLPKDRFSAERLKGVDSTLKIQPAKLEDSAVYLCASSFFGAGRSQETQYFGPGTRLLVL.

The chain is built from TRBV19 and TRBJ2-1; 7 nucleotides line up with TRBD1. The CDR3 length is 13 residues. The V segment lost 4 bases and the J segment 7 bases; nucleotides outside the gene matches: 4. Per germline, CDR1 LNHDA and CDR2 SQIVND (reference sequence). CDR3 region: CASSKTGANEQFF. In nucleotides, the CDR3 is TGTGCCAGTAGTAAAACAGGGGCTAATGAGCAGTTCTTC.

V usage is TRBV18 and J usage is TRBJ2-1, with D possibly matching TRBD1 (5 bases). The CDR3 totals 13 residues. V was trimmed by 1 base and J by 6 bases, leaving 7 bases between them. The germline gives CDR1 KGHSH, CDR2 LQKENI. CDR3 loop: CASSPLTGNEQFF. In nucleotides, the CDR3 is TGTGCCAGCTCACCACTAACAGGCAATGAGCAGTTCTTC.

The CDR3, as DNA: TGTGCCAGCAGCTTGCTCGGGACTAAAGACACAGATACGCAGTATTTT. Translated: CASSLLGTKDTDTQYF. The gene calls are TRBV7-2 and TRBJ2-3, with 7 bases matching TRBD2. CDR1 and CDR2 (germline): SGHTA, FQGNSA. V shed 3 bases and J 2 bases; nucleotides not matched to a gene: 8. This CDR3 spans 16 amino acids. Full variable domain (remainder filled in from reference TRBV7-2 and TRBJ2-3): GAGVSQSPSNKVTEKGKDVELRCDPISGHTALYWYRQSLGQGLEFLIYFQGNSAPDKSGLPSDRFSAERTGGSVSTLTIQRTQQEDSAVYLCASSLLGTKDTDTQYFGPGTRLTVL.

V usage is TRBV5-6 and J usage is TRBJ2-2; 14 nucleotides line up with TRBD2. This CDR3 is 16 amino acids long. Germline-derived CDR1 and CDR2 are SGHDT and YYEEEE. V was pared by 1 base and J by 10 bases, with 6 bases of the junction left unmatched. CDR3 nucleotide sequence: TGTGCCAGCAGCTTGATCCGGACTAGCGGGAGGAAGGAGCTGTTTTTT. Its protein product is CASSLIRTSGRKELFF.

The chain recombines TRBV14 with TRBJ2-7, with D possibly being TRBD1 (6 bases). Deletions cut 3 bases from V and 3 bases from J, with 12 bases between. The CDR3 is 14 residues long. The germline gives CDR1 SGHDN, CDR2 FVKESK. The CDR3 protein is CASSHPGQNYEQYF. Written as DNA, the CDR3 is TGTGCCAGCAGCCATCCCGGACAGAACTACGAGCAGTACTTC.

The chain's CDR3 is CASSEVYTEAFF. The CDR3 DNA sequence: TGTGCCAGCAGCGAGGTATACACTGAAGCTTTCTTT. The chain joins TRBV7-9 to TRBJ1-1, with D uncertain. The CDR3 extends over 12 amino acids. The V gene's germline CDR1 is SEHNR and CDR2 FQNEAQ (reference sequence). Trimming shortened V by 5 bases and J by 3 bases, and 7 bases separated the two germline ends.

The CDR3 sequence is CASSFPTSGRTEQFF. CDR3 DNA sequence: TGTGCCAGCAGTTTCCCGACTAGCGGGAGAACTGAGCAGTTCTTC. This chain connects TRBV28 to TRBJ2-1; TRBD2 matches 12 bases. CDR3 length: 15 residues. Germline loops: CDR1 MDHEN, CDR2 SYDVKM. V shed 3 bases and J 9 bases; nucleotides not matched to a gene: 6.